The sample holds one count of the clone carrying this T cell receptor (beta chain). These data come from a study of OX40 agonist ivuxolimab in advanced cancers. Sequencing was performed with immunoSEQ multiplex PCR; in TCRdb, only in-frame clones are kept and a portion is missing. Of some 57,000 clones listed, around 89% are singletons. Per the germline V gene, CDR1 is SGDLS and CDR2 is YYNGEE. The J segment lost 1 base and the V segment lost 0 bases, leaving 6 bases of the junction unmatched. The CDR3 runs 16 residues. The chain employs TRBV9 and TRBJ2-5, with TRBD1 matching over 7 bases. The sequencing used CD4+ or CD8+ T cells sorted from blood, collected in a trial of the OX40 agonist ivuxolimab. The clonotype originates from an adult with an advanced solid tumor such as melanoma, head and neck, liver or kidney cancer. The DNA of the CDR3 is TGTGCCAGCAGCGTAGGATTGGGACAGAGCCAAGAGACCCAGTACTTC. This sequence encodes CASSVGLGQSQETQYF.